Below, 7 T cell receptor beta chains from the same sample are listed, as sequenced in a study of blood T cell repertoires in COVID-19. Clones were read by immunoSEQ multiplex PCR, and TCRdb kept only the in-frame ones, dropping some. The sample has fewer than 150,000 clones; around 86% are singletons. The sequenced material came from peripheral blood. The source of these receptors is a woman aged 80 or over with acute or convalescent COVID-19.

The chain couples TRBV5-1 to TRBJ2-5; D is unclear. The V end lost 1 base, the J end lost 2 bases, and 6 bases lay between the germline ends. This CDR3 has 13 residues. Germline V gene sequence: CDR1 SGHRS, CDR2 YFSETQ. In DNA, the CDR3 is TGCGCCAGCAGCTTGACTCCGCAAGAGACCCAGTACTTC. Amino acid sequence: CASSLTPQETQYF.

V usage is TRBV5-1 and J usage is TRBJ1-2; 7 bases agree with TRBD1. Germline lookup yields CDR1 SGHRS and CDR2 YFSETQ. V trimming: 5 bases; J trimming: 6 bases; junction bases outside the gene matches: 10. CDR3 length: 14 amino acids. CDR3 coding DNA: TGCGCCAGCAGACACAATACAGGGGTAGATGGCTACACCTTC. It is translated as CASRHNTGVDGYTF.

This clone was seen a few times. This chain links TRBV11-2 with TRBJ2-1; 11 bases map to TRBD2. CDR3 length: 15 amino acids. Germline assignment: CDR1 SGHAT and CDR2 FQNNGV. J was trimmed by 4 bases and V by 6 bases; bases with no gene match: 5. The CDR3 DNA reads as TGTGCCAGCAGACCAGTAGCGGGGGGGTACAATGAGCAGTTCTTC. This codes for CASRPVAGGYNEQFF.

V usage is TRBV21-1 and J usage is TRBJ1-1; TRBD1, the D gene given by the table, was not confirmed from the DNA. TRBV21-1 is classified as a pseudogene. This CDR3 is 16 amino acids long. Written as DNA, the CDR3 is TGTGCCAGCAGCAACCTACAGGGAATAGGAAACACTGAAGCTTTCTTT. It translates to CASSNLQGIGNTEAFF.

This clone was observed a few times. The chain uses TRBV19 and TRBJ1-2; TRBD1 matches at 8 bases. This CDR3 has 19 amino acids. Germline V gene lookup returns CDR1 LNHDA and CDR2 SQIVND (reference sequence). V lost 0 bases to trimming and J lost 7 bases; unmatched junction nucleotides: 19. The CDR3 region is CASSIDLGQDLTLAFGYTF. The DNA of the CDR3 is TGTGCCAGTAGTATAGATCTGGGACAGGATTTGACTCTGGCCTTTGGCTACACCTTC.

The V call is TRBV21-1, the J call TRBJ1-5. TRBV21-1 represents a pseudogene. The CDR3 loop spans 15 amino acids. The CDR3 nucleotides are TGTGCCAGCAGCAAAGGGGCTGGGGAGAATCAGCCCCAGCATTTT. This gives the protein CASSKGAGENQPQHF.

The J gene is TRBJ2-3, the V gene TRBV27; D not certain. Per the germline V gene, CDR1 is MNHEY and CDR2 is SMNVEV (reference sequence). V dropped 4 bases and J dropped 4 bases, with 9 bases sitting between them. CDR3 length: 13 residues. The CDR3 spells CASSYYNADTQYF. The CDR3 DNA sequence: TGTGCCAGCAGTTACTACAACGCAGATACGCAGTATTTT.